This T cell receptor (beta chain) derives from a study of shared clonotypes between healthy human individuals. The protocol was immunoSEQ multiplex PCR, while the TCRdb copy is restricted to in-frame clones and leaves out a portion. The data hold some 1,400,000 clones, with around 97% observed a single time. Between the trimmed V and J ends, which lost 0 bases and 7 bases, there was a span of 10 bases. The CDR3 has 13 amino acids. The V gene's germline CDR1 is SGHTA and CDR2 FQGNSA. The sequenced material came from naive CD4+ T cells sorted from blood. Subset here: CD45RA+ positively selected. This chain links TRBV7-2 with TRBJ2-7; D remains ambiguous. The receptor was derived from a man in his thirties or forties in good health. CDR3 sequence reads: CASSLALGWEQYF. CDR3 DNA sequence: TGTGCCAGCAGCTTAGCGCTGGGGTGGGAGCAGTACTTC.